A selection of T cell receptor beta chains follows, all from one sample in a study of T cell clonotyping in hematopoietic cell transplantation. The method was immunoSEQ multiplex PCR; TCRdb's version includes in-frame clones alone and lacks a portion of them. The sample contains tens of thousands of clones, roughly 96% of which appear only once. Sequenced: peripheral blood mononuclear cells. Receptor source: a young man in good health. Some clones in this sample may be carry-over from other donors' samples. The CDR3 runs from the conserved cysteine through the conserved F or W. Fields, in order: J gene, clone size, D gene, V gene, CDR3 protein, CDR3 DNA. D genes are given only for firm matches. Size values are once, few and many counts, or a class for expanded clones, and some rows have none.

TRBJ2-7	.	.	TRBV11-2	CASSWTGLRYEQYF	TGTGCCAGCAGCTGGACGGGACTCCGCTACGAGCAGTACTTC
TRBJ1-4	.	.	TRBV9	CASSGGTNEKLFF	TGTGCCAGCAGCGGTGGTACTAATGAAAAACTGTTTTTT
TRBJ2-1	.	TRBD2	TRBV7-3	CASSSASGRWNEQFF	TGTGCCAGCAGCTCCGCCAGCGGGAGGTGGAATGAGCAGTTCTTC
TRBJ1-2	.	.	TRBV12-5	CASGLSDYGYTF	TGTGCTAGTGGCCTTTCAGACTATGGCTACACCTTC
TRBJ1-5	.	.	TRBV4-2	CASSQQGGGTQPQHF	TGTGCCAGCAGCCAGCAGGGAGGAGGTACTCAGCCCCAGCATTTT
TRBJ1-3	.	TRBD1	TRBV4-1	CASSQDGQGANTIYF	TGCGCCAGCAGCCAAGACGGACAGGGGGCCAACACCATATATTTT
TRBJ1-5	.	.	TRBV6-6	CASSYSEGYQPQHF	TGTGCCAGCAGTTACTCGGAAGGATATCAGCCCCAGCATTTT
TRBJ1-4	.	.	TRBV30	CAWRWAGNEKLFF	TGTGCCTGGAGGTGGGCCGGAAATGAAAAACTGTTTTTT
TRBJ2-2	.	.	TRBV7-3	CASSPSRSSNFGELFF	TGTGCCAGCAGCCCGTCCCGGAGCTCCAATTTCGGGGAGCTGTTTTTT
TRBJ2-7	.	TRBD1	TRBV12-5	CASGMWGQGLSEQYF	TGTGCTAGTGGGATGTGGGGACAGGGGTTAAGCGAGCAGTACTTC
TRBJ2-5	.	TRBD1	TRBV10-1	CASSAATGGETQYF	TGCGCCAGCAGTGCTGCTACAGGGGGAGAGACCCAGTACTTC
TRBJ1-2	.	TRBD1	TRBV27	CASAAQGGSPGGYTF	TGTGCCAGCGCAGCCCAGGGGGGTTCCCCTGGGGGCTACACCTTC
TRBJ2-7	few	.	TRBV30	CAWSGSPTLGVAYEQYF	TGTGCCTGGAGTGGCTCCCCAACGTTGGGGGTGGCCTACGAGCAGTACTTC
TRBJ2-7	.	TRBD1	TRBV19	CASSRQGLYEQYF	TGTGCCAGTAGTCGACAGGGCCTATACGAGCAGTACTTC
TRBJ1-2	.	.	TRBV25-1	CASSQAGLHYGYTF	TGTGCCAGCAGTCAGGCAGGGCTGCACTATGGCTACACCTTC
TRBJ2-1	.	.	TRBV4-1	CASSTHPADLYNEQFF	TGCGCCAGCAGCACCCACCCAGCGGACCTCTACAATGAGCAGTTCTTC
TRBJ2-1	.	.	TRBV7-9	CASSLGGGTARRDEQFF	TGTGCCAGCAGCTTAGGGGGCGGGACTGCCCGTCGCGATGAGCAGTTCTTC
TRBJ1-5	.	.	TRBV10-2	CASRLGKGIIQPQHF	TGCGCCAGCAGGTTAGGGAAGGGAATCATTCAGCCCCAGCATTTT
TRBJ2-3	.	.	TRBV29-1	CSVAQKMVDTQYF	TGCAGCGTTGCTCAAAAAATGGTAGATACGCAGTATTTT
TRBJ1-5	.	.	TRBV4-1	CASSQASGPPQHF	TGCGCCAGCAGCCAAGCCTCCGGCCCCCCCCAGCATTTT
TRBJ2-7	.	TRBD2	TRBV6-1	CASSEARGDEQYF	TGTGCCAGCAGTGAAGCGCGGGGGGACGAGCAGTACTTC
TRBJ2-7	.	.	TRBV6-1	CASTGGGYEQYF	TGTGCCAGCACCGGAGGCGGATACGAGCAGTACTTC
TRBJ1-2	.	TRBD1	TRBV6-1	CASSEVDRVNYGYTF	TGTGCCAGCAGTGAAGTGGACAGGGTAAACTATGGCTACACCTTC
TRBJ2-7	few	.	TRBV19	CASSLDSSYEQYF	TGTGCCAGTAGTTTGGACAGTTCCTACGAGCAGTACTTC
TRBJ2-1	.	.	TRBV4-3	CASSQGTGEVNEQFF	TGCGCCAGCAGCCAAGGTACGGGAGAGGTGAATGAGCAGTTCTTC
TRBJ2-5	.	.	TRBV11-2	CASSLEGGETGTQYF	TGTGCCAGCAGCTTAGAAGGTGGGGAGACAGGGACCCAGTACTTC
TRBJ2-2	few	TRBD2	TRBV7-8	CASSTGTSGTGELFF	TGTGCCAGCAGCACTGGGACTAGCGGTACCGGGGAGCTGTTTTTT
TRBJ1-2	.	.	TRBV6-5	CASRPGPHYGYTF	TGTGCCAGCAGGCCGGGACCGCACTATGGCTACACCTTC
TRBJ2-2	.	TRBD1	TRBV4-2	CASSQNTGVGWSTGELFF	TGTGCCAGCAGCCAGAATACAGGGGTGGGATGGAGCACCGGGGAGCTGTTTTTT
TRBJ2-1	.	TRBD2	TRBV14	CASSLFFAAGEDNEQFF	TGTGCCAGCAGCCTATTCTTCGCTGCGGGGGAAGACAATGAGCAGTTCTTC
TRBJ2-7	.	.	TRBV7-2	CASSSTTGDLYYEQYF	TGTGCCAGCAGCTCCACTACAGGAGATCTTTACTACGAGCAGTACTTC
TRBJ2-2	.	.	TRBV21-1	CARGREVPNTGELFF	TGTGCCAGGGGGCGGGAGGTACCGAACACCGGGGAGCTGTTTTTT
TRBJ1-1	.	.	TRBV6-5	CASSYSRNTEAFF	TGTGCCAGCAGTTACTCGAGGAACACTGAAGCTTTCTTT
TRBJ2-7	.	TRBD2	TRBV30	CAWTRLLGLAEKSSYEQYF	TGTGCCTGGACCAGACTTTTGGGACTAGCGGAAAAAAGCTCCTACGAGCAGTACTTC
TRBJ2-1	.	.	TRBV2	CASSEEGLAEQFF	TGTGCCAGCAGTGAAGAGGGGCTAGCAGAGCAGTTCTTC
TRBJ2-2	.	.	TRBV4-3	CASSSSGNTGELFF	TGCGCCAGCAGCTCCAGCGGGAACACCGGGGAGCTGTTTTTT
TRBJ2-7	.	TRBD2	TRBV9	CASSVGSGTSNEQYF	TGTGCCAGCAGCGTAGGTTCCGGGACTAGCAACGAGCAGTACTTC
TRBJ2-4	.	.	TRBV6-6	CASSLGRVTKNIQYF	TGTGCCAGCAGTTTGGGACGCGTGACCAAAAACATTCAGTACTTC
TRBJ2-3	.	.	TRBV5-1	CASSPGGSTDTQYF	TGCGCCAGCAGCCCCGGGGGTAGCACAGATACGCAGTATTTT
TRBJ2-3	.	TRBD2	TRBV4-3	CASSQGEDWSTSGSTDTQYF	TGCGCCAGCAGCCAAGGAGAGGACTGGTCGACTAGCGGGAGCACAGATACGCAGTATTTT
TRBJ1-2	.	.	TRBV7-2	CASSLDLVYGYTF	TGTGCCAGCAGCTTAGACTTAGTCTATGGCTACACCTTC
TRBJ2-3	.	TRBD2	TRBV7-6	CASSLGGLAGGSTDTQYF	TGTGCCAGCAGCTTAGGAGGGCTAGCGGGGGGAAGCACAGATACGCAGTATTTT
TRBJ1-4	.	.	TRBV27	CASSLFSQGSWTNEKLFF	TGTGCCAGCAGTTTATTTTCCCAGGGGTCTTGGACTAATGAAAAACTGTTTTTT
TRBJ2-2	.	.	TRBV29-1	CSVRILQGSAGELFF	TGCAGCGTTCGAATCCTGCAGGGTTCCGCCGGGGAGCTGTTTTTT
TRBJ2-7	.	.	TRBV6-5	CASSPPGGQSYEQYF	TGTGCCAGCAGTCCCCCGGGGGGACAGTCCTACGAGCAGTACTTC
TRBJ2-7	.	.	TRBV30	CAWSRSYEQYF	TGTGCCTGGAGTCGGAGCTACGAGCAGTACTTC
TRBJ2-1	.	.	TRBV6-4	CASSASVEHEQFF	TGTGCCAGCAGTGCAAGCGTCGAGCATGAGCAGTTCTTC
TRBJ1-2	.	.	TRBV11-2	CASSLTDWANYGYTF	TGTGCCAGCAGCTTAACGGACTGGGCTAACTATGGCTACACCTTC